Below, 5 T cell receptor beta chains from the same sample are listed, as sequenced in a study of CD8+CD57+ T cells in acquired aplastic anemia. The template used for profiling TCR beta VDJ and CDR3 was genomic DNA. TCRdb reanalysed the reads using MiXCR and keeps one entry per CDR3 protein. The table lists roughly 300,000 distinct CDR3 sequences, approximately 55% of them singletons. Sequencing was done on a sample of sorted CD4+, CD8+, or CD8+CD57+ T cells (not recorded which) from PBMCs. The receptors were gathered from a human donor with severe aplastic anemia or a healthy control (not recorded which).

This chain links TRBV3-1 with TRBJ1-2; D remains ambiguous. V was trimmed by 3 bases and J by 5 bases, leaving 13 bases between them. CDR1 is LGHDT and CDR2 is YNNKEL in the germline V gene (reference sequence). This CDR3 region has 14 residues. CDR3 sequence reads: CASSQGGKGYGYTF. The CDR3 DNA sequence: TGTGCCAGCAGCCAGGGAGGCAAAGGGTATGGCTACACCTTC.

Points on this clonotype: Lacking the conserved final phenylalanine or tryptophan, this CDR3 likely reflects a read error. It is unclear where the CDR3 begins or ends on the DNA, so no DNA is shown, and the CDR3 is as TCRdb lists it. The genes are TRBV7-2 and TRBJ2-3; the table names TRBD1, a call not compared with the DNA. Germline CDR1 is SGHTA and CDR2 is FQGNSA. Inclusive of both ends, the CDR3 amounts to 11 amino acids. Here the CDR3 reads CASSLGAARGY.

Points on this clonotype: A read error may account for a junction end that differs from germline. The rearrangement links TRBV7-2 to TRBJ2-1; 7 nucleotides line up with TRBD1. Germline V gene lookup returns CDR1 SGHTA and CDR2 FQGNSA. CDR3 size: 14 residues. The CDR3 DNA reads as TGTGTCAGCGGCTTAGCGCGGACAGGACATGAGCAGTTCTTC. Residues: CVSGLARTGHEQFF.

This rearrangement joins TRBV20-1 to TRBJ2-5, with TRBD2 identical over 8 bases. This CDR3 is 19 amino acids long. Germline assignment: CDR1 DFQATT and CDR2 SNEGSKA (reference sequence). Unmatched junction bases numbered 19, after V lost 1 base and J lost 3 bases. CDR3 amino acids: CSARAPTLAYTSGEETQYF. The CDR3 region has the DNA TGCAGTGCTAGAGCCCCAACCCTAGCCTATACTAGCGGCGAAGAGACCCAGTACTTC.

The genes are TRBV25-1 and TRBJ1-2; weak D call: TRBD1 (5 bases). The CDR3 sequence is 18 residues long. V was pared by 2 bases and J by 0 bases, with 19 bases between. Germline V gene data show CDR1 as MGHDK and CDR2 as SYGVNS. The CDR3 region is CASSESVPATAANYGYTF. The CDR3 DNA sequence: TGTGCCAGCAGTGAAAGTGTCCCGGCGACAGCAGCTAACTATGGCTACACCTTC.